The next 28 T cell receptor beta chains were all read from a single sample in a study of technical replicates of blood from several donors. The assay was immunoSEQ multiplex PCR, and TCRdb's table has in-frame clones only and misses some. Here the sample spans more than 9,000 clones, roughly 94% being singletons. The sample was PBMCs. The receptors here all came from a human donor in good health.

The V and J genes are TRBV7-9 and TRBJ2-7; 8 nucleotides match TRBD2. The trim removed 0 bases at V and 0 bases at J, leaving 1 base unmatched. This CDR3 is 15 amino acids long. CDR1 SEHNR and CDR2 FQNEAQ come from the germline V gene (reference sequence). CDR3 residues: CASSLAGLVSYEQYF. The CDR3 nucleotides are TGTGCCAGCAGCTTAGCGGGACTAGTCTCCTACGAGCAGTACTTC.

The chain has TRBV6-1 and TRBJ1-4, with 9 bases identical to TRBD1. The CDR3 covers 15 residues. V was clipped by 8 bases and J by 0 bases; unmatched bases: 4. CDR1 and CDR2 (germline): MNHNS, SASEGT. The CDR3 nucleotides read TGTGCCAGCGGGGGACAGGGACCAACTAATGAAAAACTGTTTTTT. Translation: CASGGQGPTNEKLFF.

The chain combines TRBV7-9 with TRBJ2-3, with TRBD1 matching over 8 bases. Germline V gene data show CDR1 as SEHNR and CDR2 as FQNEAQ (reference sequence). V shed 4 bases and J 3 bases; nucleotides not matched to a gene: 3. This CDR3 has 14 amino acids. The CDR3 sequence: CASSWDRPTDTQYF. CDR3 DNA sequence: TGTGCCAGCAGCTGGGACAGGCCTACAGATACGCAGTATTTT.

The chain couples TRBV2 to TRBJ2-4, with D tentatively TRBD1 (6 bases). This CDR3 contains 14 residues. V lost 4 bases, J lost 3 bases, and 10 bases lay in between. Germline V gives CDR1 SNHLY, CDR2 FYNNEI. The CDR3 reads CASSGQGNKNIQYF. The DNA for the CDR3 is TGTGCCAGCAGTGGCCAGGGGAACAAAAACATTCAGTACTTC.

The gene calls are TRBV28 and TRBJ1-5; 8 nucleotides agree with TRBD1. With V trimmed by 5 bases and J by 0 bases, 9 bases remained unmatched. The CDR3 totals 17 residues. Germline CDR1 MDHEN, CDR2 SYDVKM. The CDR3 nucleotides read TGTGCCAGCAGTCCCGGGGTGGGACAGGATAGCAATCAGCCCCAGCATTTT. This encodes CASSPGVGQDSNQPQHF.

CDR3 protein: CAYSGLADNEQFF. Here the CDR3 DNA reads TGTGCCTACTCGGGACTAGCGGACAATGAGCAGTTCTTC. The V and J genes are TRBV30 and TRBJ2-1; 11 bases align to TRBD2. Germline CDR1 is GTSNPN and CDR2 is SVGIG (reference sequence). The CDR3 is 13 residues long. V lost 7 bases, J lost 5 bases, and 4 bases stayed unmatched.

The chain couples TRBV25-1 to TRBJ2-7; the match to TRBD2 covers 13 bases. Germline V gives CDR1 MGHDK, CDR2 SYGVNS. With 8 bases clipped from V and 5 bases from J, the junction kept 3 bases outside the gene matches. CDR3 length: 13 amino acids. CDR3 sequence reads: CASGLAGAHEQYF. CDR3 DNA sequence: TGTGCCAGCGGACTAGCGGGAGCCCACGAGCAGTACTTC.

The J gene is TRBJ1-2, the V gene TRBV2; a possible D gene is TRBD1 (6 bases). In germline, CDR1 is SNHLY, CDR2 FYNNEI. CDR3 length equals 12 residues. With 6 bases removed from V and 4 bases from J, the gap between germline ends came to 9 bases. The chain's CDR3 is CASRRTAYGYTF. The CDR3 nucleotides are TGTGCCAGCAGGAGGACAGCCTATGGCTACACCTTC.

The chain combines TRBV27 with TRBJ1-2, with D possibly TRBD1 on 5 matching bases. V was pared by 6 bases and J by 4 bases, with 15 bases between. The CDR3 loop spans 14 amino acids. The V gene's germline CDR1 is MNHEY and CDR2 SMNVEV (reference sequence). This chain's CDR3 is CASSPLVGGYGYTF. CDR3 sequence (DNA): TGTGCCAGCAGCCCCCTGGTGGGGGGCTATGGCTACACCTTC.

CDR3 residues: CASSLIRDEKLFF. DNA of the CDR3: TGTGCCAGCAGCCTCATCCGGGATGAAAAACTGTTTTTT. The chain joins TRBV14 to TRBJ1-4, with D unresolved. With 4 bases removed from V and 6 bases from J, the gap between germline ends came to 9 bases. Germline loops: CDR1 SGHDN, CDR2 FVKESK. The length of the CDR3 is 13 residues.

The chain couples TRBV29-1 to TRBJ1-1; D not resolved. Looked up from germline, CDR1 is SQVTM and CDR2 is ANQGSEA. The CDR3 contains 13 residues. The V gene lost 7 bases and the J gene lost 4 bases, with 16 bases spanning the gap. The CDR3 spells CSALASLSTEAFF. The CDR3 DNA sequence: TGCAGCGCCCTTGCGTCTCTGAGCACTGAAGCTTTCTTT.

The chain couples TRBV6-4 to TRBJ1-1, with D unresolved. CDR3 length: 13 residues. V gave up 5 bases and J gave up 4 bases, with 11 bases separating them. CDR1 is MRHNA, CDR2 SNTAGT, per germline. This CDR3 is CASSQTVFTEAFF. Written as DNA, the CDR3 is TGTGCCAGCAGTCAAACAGTTTTCACTGAAGCTTTCTTT.

The V gene is TRBV2, the J gene TRBJ2-7; 8 positions match TRBD2. The germline gives CDR1 SNHLY, CDR2 FYNNEI. V lost 7 bases, J lost 2 bases, and 13 bases stayed unmatched. The CDR3 covers 16 residues. CDR3 in amino acids: CASKERWGLETYEQYF. CDR3 DNA: TGTGCCAGCAAAGAAAGGTGGGGACTAGAAACCTACGAGCAGTACTTC.

The rearrangement uses TRBV6-1 and TRBJ1-2; 9 positions agree with TRBD1. The CDR3 covers 16 residues. CDR1 and CDR2 (germline): MNHNS, SASEGT. After removal of 2 bases from V and 6 bases from J, the junction contained 10 bases not matched to a gene. The CDR3 reads CASSESSWGQGDGYTF. CDR3 nucleotides: TGTGCCAGCAGTGAAAGTTCATGGGGACAGGGTGATGGCTACACCTTC.

The DNA of the CDR3 is TGTGCCTCGGACAGGGGGATTTGGTACACCTTC. It specifies CASDRGIWYTF. This chain joins TRBV30 and TRBJ1-2; 10 positions agree with TRBD1. V trimming: 7 bases; J trimming: 11 bases; junction bases outside the gene matches: 7. The CDR3 totals 11 residues. The germline V gene encodes CDR1 GTSNPN and CDR2 SVGIG (reference sequence).

The J gene is TRBJ1-5, the V gene TRBV28; 8 bases fit TRBD1. This CDR3 contains 14 residues. V shed 6 bases, J shed 6 bases, and the junction held 7 bases outside the gene matches. Germline V gives CDR1 MDHEN, CDR2 SYDVKM. CDR3 bases: TGTGCCAGCAGCTCCCGACAGGGGCGTCAGCCCCAGCATTTT. Translation: CASSSRQGRQPQHF.

The chain carries TRBV21-1 and TRBJ2-7; the table's D gene call, TRBD2, was not cross checked with the DNA. TRBV21-1 is reported as a pseudogene. The CDR3 is 14 amino acids. This CDR3 is CASSRLASSYEQYF. CDR3 coding DNA: TGTGCCAGCAGCCGACTAGCAAGCTCCTACGAGCAGTACTTC.

The rearrangement uses TRBV6-5 and TRBJ2-7, with D possibly being TRBD2 (5 bases). This CDR3 region has 15 residues. Germline V gene data show CDR1 as MNHEY and CDR2 as SVGAGI. The V end lost 6 bases, the J end lost 0 bases, and 15 bases lay between the germline ends. The CDR3: CASRGSDLLSYEQYF. In DNA, the CDR3 is TGTGCCAGCAGGGGTAGCGACCTACTCTCCTACGAGCAGTACTTC.

The chain is built from TRBV6-1 and TRBJ2-1; D uncertain. Germline V gene sequence: CDR1 MNHNS, CDR2 SASEGT. CDR3 length: 18 amino acids. V shed 1 base and J shed 1 base, with 17 bases lying between them. In DNA, the CDR3 is TGTGCCAGCAGTGAAGATTCCAGTCAGTGGTGGTCCTACAATGAGCAGTTCTTC. This encodes CASSEDSSQWWSYNEQFF.

This clone was counted a few times. This chain links TRBV2 with TRBJ1-3; TRBD1 might be the D (6 bases). The germline gives CDR1 SNHLY, CDR2 FYNNEI. There are 15 residues in the CDR3. The V end lost 4 bases, the J end lost 1 base, and 11 bases lay between the germline ends. Here the CDR3 DNA reads TGTGCCAGCAGTGGTACAGGGAAGTCTGGAAACACCATATATTTT. It codes for CASSGTGKSGNTIYF.

V and J are TRBV2 and TRBJ2-7; 8 bases align to TRBD1. CDR3 length equals 14 residues. The V gene's germline CDR1 is SNHLY and CDR2 FYNNEI. J gave up 3 bases and V 5 bases, and 6 bases lay outside the gene matches. The CDR3 is CASSTGGQGYEQYF. The DNA for the CDR3 is TGTGCCAGCAGTACCGGCGGACAGGGCTACGAGCAGTACTTC.

CDR3 region: CASSPGLSYEQYF. CDR3 sequence (DNA): TGTGCCAGCAGCCCGGGACTTTCCTACGAGCAGTACTTC. The V call is TRBV4-2, the J call TRBJ2-7; a possible D gene is TRBD2 (6 bases). Looked up from germline, CDR1 is LGHNA and CDR2 is YNFKEQ. V was trimmed by 4 bases and J by 1 base, leaving 8 bases between them. The CDR3 totals 13 residues.

The rearrangement joins TRBV27 to TRBJ2-7; D remains unclear. V was shortened by 3 bases and J by 4 bases, with 10 bases between the two germline ends. CDR1 is MNHEY and CDR2 is SMNVEV in the germline V gene (reference sequence). CDR3 length: 13 residues. The CDR3 DNA sequence: TGTGCCAGCAGTTTCGGTCCGAGATACGAGCAGTACTTC. Its protein is CASSFGPRYEQYF.

The V gene is TRBV27, the J gene TRBJ2-7; TRBD2 is a possible D gene (5 bases). The CDR3 spans 14 residues. The ends were cut back, 10 bases at V and 0 bases at J, with 16 bases in the middle. Germline V gene data show CDR1 as MNHEY and CDR2 as SMNVEV (reference sequence). CDR3: CATAARGFSYEQYF. CDR3 nucleotides: TGTGCCACCGCCGCTCGGGGTTTCTCCTACGAGCAGTACTTC.

This clone was observed a single time. The V and J genes are TRBV27 and TRBJ1-1, with no clear D. Germline V gene data show CDR1 as MNHEY and CDR2 as SMNVEV (reference sequence). The V end was cut by 4 bases, the J end by 2 bases, with 23 bases between. This CDR3 spans 18 amino acids. Written as DNA, the CDR3 is TGTGCCAGCAGTTCTATGGGCCTTCGAACGGTTGGCAACACTGAAGCTTTCTTT. This encodes CASSSMGLRTVGNTEAFF.

This rearrangement joins TRBV5-1 to TRBJ1-1; D is uncertain. CDR3 length: 15 residues. V gave up 0 bases and J gave up 5 bases, with 14 bases separating them. Germline loops: CDR1 SGHRS, CDR2 YFSETQ. The CDR3 DNA follows: TGCGCCAGCAGCTTGGACGGGCCCGGGAGTACTGAAGCTTTCTTT. It translates to CASSLDGPGSTEAFF.

A single count supports this clone. The chain carries TRBV7-2 and TRBJ2-3; D remains ambiguous. The germline CDR1 and CDR2 sequences are SGHTA and FQGNSA. There are 13 residues in the CDR3. The V and J ends lost 4 bases and 5 bases respectively, with 10 bases between them. CDR3 sequence reads: CASSYPSGDTQYF. Here the CDR3 DNA reads TGTGCCAGCAGCTACCCTAGTGGAGATACGCAGTATTTT.

V and J are TRBV7-6 and TRBJ1-3; TRBD1 matches at 7 bases. This CDR3 has 16 residues. With 1 base clipped from V and 0 bases from J, the junction kept 3 bases outside the gene matches. Germline CDR1 is SGHVS and CDR2 is FNYEAQ. The CDR3 nucleotides read TGTGCCAGCAGCTTAGTTGACAGGGCCTCTGGAAACACCATATATTTT. Amino acid sequence: CASSLVDRASGNTIYF.